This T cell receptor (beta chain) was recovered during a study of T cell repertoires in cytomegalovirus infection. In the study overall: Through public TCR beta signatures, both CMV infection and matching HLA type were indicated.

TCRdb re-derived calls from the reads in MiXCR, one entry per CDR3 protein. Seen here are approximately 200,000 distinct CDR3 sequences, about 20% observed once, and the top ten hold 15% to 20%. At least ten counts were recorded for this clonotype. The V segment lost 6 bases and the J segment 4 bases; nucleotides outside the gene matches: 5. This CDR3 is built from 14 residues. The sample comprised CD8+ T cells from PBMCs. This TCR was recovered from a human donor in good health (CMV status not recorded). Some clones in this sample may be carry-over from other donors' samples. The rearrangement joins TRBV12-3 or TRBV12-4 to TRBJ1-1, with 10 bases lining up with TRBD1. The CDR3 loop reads CASRSGTGVTEAFF. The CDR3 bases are TGTGCCAGCAGGTCGGGGACAGGGGTCACTGAAGCTTTCTTT.